This TCR beta chain was recovered during a study of breast tumors, draining lymph nodes, adjacent tissues. Study results and limitations: That most tumor T cells come from lymph nodes remained unproven. Tumor TCR diversity was below lymph nodes but above nontumor tissue.

Trimming shortened V by 1 base and J by 1 base, and 10 bases separated the two germline ends. The CDR3 extends over 15 amino acids. This clonotype was seen many times. The antigen is not known. TCRdb ran MiXCR on the multiplex PCR reads and lists one entry per CDR3 protein. The table shows roughly 120,000 distinct CDR3 sequences, with just under 20% occurring only once. Samples came from axillary lymph nodes draining the breast cancer. The chain uses TRBV12-3 or TRBV12-4 and TRBJ2-5; perhaps TRBD1 as D (7 bases). The source of this sequence is a female donor with breast cancer. Some clones in this sample may be carry-over from other donors' samples. What was sequenced was axillary lymph node tissue. The CDR3 bases are TGTGCCAGCAGTTTAGGGCAGGGGGGCCAAGAGACCCAGTACTTC. The encoded protein is CASSLGQGGQETQYF.